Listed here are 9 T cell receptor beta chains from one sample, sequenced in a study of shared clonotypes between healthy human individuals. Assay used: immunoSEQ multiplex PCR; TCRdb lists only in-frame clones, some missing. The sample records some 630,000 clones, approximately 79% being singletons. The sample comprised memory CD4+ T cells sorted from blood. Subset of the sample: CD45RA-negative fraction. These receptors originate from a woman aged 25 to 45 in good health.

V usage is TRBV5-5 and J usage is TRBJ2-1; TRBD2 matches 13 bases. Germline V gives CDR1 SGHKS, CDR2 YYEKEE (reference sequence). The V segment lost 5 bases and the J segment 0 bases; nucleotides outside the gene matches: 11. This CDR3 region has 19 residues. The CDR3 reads CASSPVTSGRQGSYNEQFF. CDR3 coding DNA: TGTGCCAGCAGTCCCGTGACTAGCGGGAGGCAGGGCTCCTACAATGAGCAGTTCTTC. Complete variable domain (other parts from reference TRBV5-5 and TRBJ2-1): DAGVTQSPTHLIKTRGQQVTLRCSPISGHKSVSWYQQVLGQGPQFIFQYYEKEERGRGNFPDRFSARQFPNYSSELNVNALLLGDSALYLCASSPVTSGRQGSYNEQFFGPGTRLTVL.

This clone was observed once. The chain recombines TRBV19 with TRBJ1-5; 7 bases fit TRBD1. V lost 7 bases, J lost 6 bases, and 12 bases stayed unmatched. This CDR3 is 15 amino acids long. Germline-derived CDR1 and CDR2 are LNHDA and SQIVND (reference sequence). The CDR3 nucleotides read TGTGCCAGTAAGGCAGGGACAGAACGGGGTCAGCCCCAGCATTTT. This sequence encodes CASKAGTERGQPQHF.

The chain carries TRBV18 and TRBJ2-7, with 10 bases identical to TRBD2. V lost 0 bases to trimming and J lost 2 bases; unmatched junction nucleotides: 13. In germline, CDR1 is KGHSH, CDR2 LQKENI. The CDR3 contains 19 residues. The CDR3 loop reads CASSPPVLTSGLLTYEQYF. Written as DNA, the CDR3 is TGTGCCAGCTCACCACCGGTTCTGACTAGCGGGTTGCTTACCTACGAGCAGTACTTC. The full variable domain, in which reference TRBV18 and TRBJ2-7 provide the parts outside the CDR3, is NAGVMQNPRHLVRRRGQEARLRCSPMKGHSHVYWYRQLPEEGLKFMVYLQKENIIDESGMPKERFSAEFPKEGPSILRIQQVVRGDSAAYFCASSPPVLTSGLLTYEQYFGPGTRLTVT.

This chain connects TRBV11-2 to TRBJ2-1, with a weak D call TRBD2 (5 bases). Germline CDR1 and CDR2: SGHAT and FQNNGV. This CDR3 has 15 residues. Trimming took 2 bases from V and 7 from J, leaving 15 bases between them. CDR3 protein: CASSLYTTTGNEQFF. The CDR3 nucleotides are TGTGCCAGCAGCTTATATACGACAACGGGGAATGAGCAGTTCTTC. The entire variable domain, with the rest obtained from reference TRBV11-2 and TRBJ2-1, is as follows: EAGVAQSPRYKIIEKRQSVAFWCNPISGHATLYWYQQILGQGPKLLIQFQNNGVVDDSQLPKDRFSAERLKGVDSTLKIQPAKLEDSAVYLCASSLYTTTGNEQFFGPGTRLTVL.

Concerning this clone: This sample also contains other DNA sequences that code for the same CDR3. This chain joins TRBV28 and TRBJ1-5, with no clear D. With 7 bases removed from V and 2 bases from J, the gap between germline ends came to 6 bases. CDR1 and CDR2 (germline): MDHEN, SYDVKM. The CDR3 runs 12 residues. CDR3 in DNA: TGTGCCAGCACGGGTGGCAATCAGCCCCAGCATTTT. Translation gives CASTGGNQPQHF.

The CDR3 reads CASSETSGNTIYF. DNA for the CDR3: TGTGCCAGCAGTGAAACCTCTGGAAACACCATATATTTT. V and J are TRBV6-1 and TRBJ1-3, with no clear D. V dropped 2 bases and J dropped 0 bases, with 2 bases sitting between them. The CDR3 has 13 residues. From germline, CDR1 is MNHNS and CDR2 SASEGT.

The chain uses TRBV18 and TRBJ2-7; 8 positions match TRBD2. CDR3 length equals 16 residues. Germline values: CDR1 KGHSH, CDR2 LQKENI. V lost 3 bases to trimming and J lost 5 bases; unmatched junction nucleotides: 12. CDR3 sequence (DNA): TGTGCCAGCTCACCTTTCGCCCGAAGCGGGAGTAACGAGCAGTACTTC. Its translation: CASSPFARSGSNEQYF.

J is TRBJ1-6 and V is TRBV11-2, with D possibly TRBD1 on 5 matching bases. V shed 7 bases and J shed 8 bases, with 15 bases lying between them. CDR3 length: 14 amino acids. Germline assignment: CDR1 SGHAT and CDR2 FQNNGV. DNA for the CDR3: TGTGCCAGCACCAACCGGGGGTCGGATTCACCCCTCCACTTT. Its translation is CASTNRGSDSPLHF.

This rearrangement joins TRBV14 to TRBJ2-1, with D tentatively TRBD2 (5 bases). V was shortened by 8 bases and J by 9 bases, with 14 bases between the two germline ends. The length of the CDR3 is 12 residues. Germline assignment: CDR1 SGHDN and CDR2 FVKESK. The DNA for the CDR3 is TGTGCCAGCTCTTGGGTACGGGGTGAGCAGTTCTTC. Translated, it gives CASSWVRGEQFF.